This T cell receptor beta chain was obtained from a study of identical twins. TCRdb used MiXCR to reprocess the 5' RACE reads, holding one entry per CDR3 protein. The sample yields 200,000 to 300,000 distinct CDR3 sequences, 10% to 15% seen once. The CDR3 loop spans 14 amino acids. The ends lost 6 bases at V and 8 bases at J; junction bases unmatched: 8. The V gene's germline CDR1 is SGHAT and CDR2 FQNNGV. This same sample was also taken into another study, of yellow fever vaccine responses in identical twins.

J is TRBJ2-1 and V is TRBV11-2; 9 bases are shared with TRBD2. The sequenced sample consisted of memory (CD45RO+) T cells sorted from blood. The TCR originated in a woman aged 18-29 years in good health. CDR3 in DNA: TGTGCCAGCAGTGCCAGCGGGGGGAATCATGAGCAGTTCTTC. This codes for CASSASGGNHEQFF. Using reference TRBV11-2 and TRBJ2-1 for the parts outside the CDR3, the full variable domain is EAGVAQSPRYKIIEKRQSVAFWCNPISGHATLYWYQQILGQGPKLLIQFQNNGVVDDSQLPKDRFSAERLKGVDSTLKIQPAKLEDSAVYLCASSASGGNHEQFFGPGTRLTVL.